These 11 T cell receptor beta chains originate from one sample sequenced in a study of siplizumab effects on memory and regulatory T cells. TCRdb keeps only in-frame clones here, not all; method: immunoSEQ multiplex PCR. The sample holds some 96,000 clones, about 94% seen once. Sequenced material: non-Treg CD4+ T cells sorted from blood. The receptors shown here come from a human donor in good health.

The chain employs TRBV19 and TRBJ1-4; D gene uncertain. Trimming took off 6 bases at V and 0 bases at J, with 14 bases between the two ends. There are 16 residues in the CDR3. The germline V gene encodes CDR1 LNHDA and CDR2 SQIVND (reference sequence). In nucleotides, the CDR3 is TGTGCCAGTAGCATCGTTGTTGGAGCAACTAATGAAAAACTGTTTTTT. As protein: CASSIVVGATNEKLFF.

The table lists this clone with a count of one. The conserved phenylalanine or tryptophan normally closing the CDR3 is absent here, so this likely arose from a read error. The limits of the CDR3 on the DNA are not certain, so only TCRdb's listed CDR3 is given. This chain links TRBV28 with TRBJ2-7; the table's D call, TRBD1, was not checked against the DNA. CDR1 is MDHEN, CDR2 SYDVKM, per germline. The CDR3 totals 10 residues, both ends included. CDR3: CASSPLGQGR.

The chain recombines TRBV10-3 with TRBJ1-2, with a possible D match to TRBD1 (5 bases). V lost 10 bases, J lost 8 bases, and 17 bases lay in between. The CDR3 extends over 12 amino acids. Germline CDR1 and CDR2: ENHRY and SYGVKD. The CDR3 loop is CASGDPPEGYTF. CDR3 nucleotides: TGTGCCAGCGGGGACCCTCCGGAGGGCTACACCTTC.

The rearrangement links TRBV19 to TRBJ1-5, with 8 bases that match TRBD1. Unmatched junction bases numbered 0, after V lost 4 bases and J lost 4 bases. There are 13 residues in the CDR3. Germline V gene data show CDR1 as LNHDA and CDR2 as SQIVND (reference sequence). The CDR3 region is CASSNRGNQPQHF. Here the CDR3 DNA reads TGTGCCAGTAGTAACAGGGGGAATCAGCCCCAGCATTTT.

The J gene is TRBJ2-2, the V gene TRBV11-1; D is ambiguous. The CDR3 is 16 amino acids. Germline V gene sequence: CDR1 SGHAT, CDR2 FQDESV (reference sequence). V was clipped by 3 bases and J by 0 bases, with 11 bases between them. CDR3 amino acids: CASSFRPFTNTGELFF. CDR3 nucleotides: TGTGCCAGCAGCTTTAGGCCCTTCACGAACACCGGGGAGCTGTTTTTT.

CDR3 sequence (DNA): TGTGCCAGCAGGAGAAGCGGGGACGGCTCCTACGAGCAGTACTTC. It translates to CASRRSGDGSYEQYF. V gene TRBV6-5 combines with J gene TRBJ2-7; 7 bases fit TRBD2. The CDR3 covers 15 residues. V shed 6 bases and J 0 bases; nucleotides not matched to a gene: 8. Germline values: CDR1 MNHEY, CDR2 SVGAGI.

A single count supports this clone. The genes are TRBV13 and TRBJ2-4, with TRBD2 as a possible D gene (6 bases). CDR3 length equals 16 residues. Trimming stripped 5 bases from V and 5 bases from J, with 19 bases between. Looked up from germline, CDR1 is PRHDT and CDR2 is FYEKMQ (reference sequence). The DNA for the CDR3 is TGTGCCAGCAGCGTGGCCGGGCGGGGATGGGAAAACATTCAGTACTTC. Translating gives CASSVAGRGWENIQYF.

This clone was observed a single time. This chain links TRBV27 with TRBJ1-6; D uncertain. Trimming left V 3 bases short and J 7 bases short, with 4 bases between. Germline values: CDR1 MNHEY, CDR2 SMNVEV (reference sequence). The CDR3 loop spans 12 amino acids. In DNA, the CDR3 is TGTGCCAGCAGTTTCGTCAATTCACCCCTCCACTTT. It is translated as CASSFVNSPLHF.

The gene calls are TRBV18 and TRBJ2-7; 10 bases line up with TRBD2. There are 16 residues in the CDR3. The V gene end was trimmed by 2 bases and the J gene end by 5 bases; junction bases not matched to a gene: 9. Germline-derived CDR1 and CDR2 are KGHSH and LQKENI. The CDR3 spells CASSPNSGRLFHEQYF. CDR3 bases: TGTGCCAGCTCACCAAATAGCGGGAGGTTGTTCCACGAGCAGTACTTC.

DNA of the CDR3: TGTGCCAGCAGCCAAGATGGGGGATTAGTCCAAGAGACCCAGTACTTC. Residues: CASSQDGGLVQETQYF. The chain combines TRBV14 with TRBJ2-5; D possibly matches TRBD1 or TRBD2 (5 bases each). From germline, CDR1 is SGHDN and CDR2 FVKESK. The V end lost 0 bases, the J end lost 1 base, and 12 bases lay between the germline ends. The CDR3 contains 16 residues. Based on the CDR3 plus reference TRBV14 and TRBJ2-5, the full variable domain is EAGVTQFPSHSVIEKGQTVTLRCDPISGHDNLYWYRRVMGKEIKFLLHFVKESKQDESGMPNNRFLAERTGGTYSTLKVQPAELEDSGVYFCASSQDGGLVQETQYFGPGTRLLVL.

J is TRBJ2-1 and V is TRBV9; TRBD2 might be the D (6 bases). CDR1 is SGDLS, CDR2 YYNGEE, per germline. The V end lost 3 bases, the J end lost 9 bases, and 10 bases lay between the germline ends. This CDR3 is built from 12 residues. CDR3 protein: CASSATSIEQFF. The CDR3 coding sequence is TGTGCCAGCAGCGCAACTAGCATTGAGCAGTTCTTC.